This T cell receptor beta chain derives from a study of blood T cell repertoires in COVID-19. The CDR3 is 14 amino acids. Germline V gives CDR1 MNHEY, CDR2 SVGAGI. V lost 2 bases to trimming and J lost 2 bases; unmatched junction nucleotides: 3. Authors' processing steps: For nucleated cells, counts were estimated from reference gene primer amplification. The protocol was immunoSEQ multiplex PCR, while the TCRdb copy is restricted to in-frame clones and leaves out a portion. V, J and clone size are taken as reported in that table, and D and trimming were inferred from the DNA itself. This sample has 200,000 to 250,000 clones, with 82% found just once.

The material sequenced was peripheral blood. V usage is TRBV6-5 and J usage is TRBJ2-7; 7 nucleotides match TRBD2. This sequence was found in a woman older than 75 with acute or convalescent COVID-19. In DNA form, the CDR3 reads TGTGCCAGCAGTTACGAGCGGGGCCCCTACGAGCAGTACTTC. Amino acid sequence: CASSYERGPYEQYF.